The 11 T cell receptor beta chains presented below share a single source sample, sequenced in a study of blood T cell repertoires in COVID-19. Produced via immunoSEQ multiplex PCR; TCRdb's table is partial and in-frame only. The data show some 180,000 clones, approximately 85% seen once. Sequencing used peripheral blood. The receptors stem from a woman aged 55-75 years with acute or convalescent COVID-19.

The chain uses TRBV9 and TRBJ1-1, with TRBD1 matching 7 bases. The CDR3 is 15 residues long. Germline V CDR1 and CDR2: SGDLS, YYNGEE. The J segment lost 4 bases and the V segment lost 3 bases, leaving 9 bases of the junction unmatched. The CDR3 spells CASSARQGLGTEAFF. As DNA, the CDR3 is TGTGCCAGCAGCGCCAGACAGGGCTTGGGCACTGAAGCTTTCTTT.

V is TRBV6-9 and J is TRBJ1-1; unclear D gene. V was cut by 4 bases and J by 1 base, with 7 bases left in between. The CDR3 totals 13 residues. The germline CDR1 and CDR2 sequences are MNHGY and SVAAGI. The CDR3, as DNA: TGTGCCAGCAGTTTTCAGTGGAACACTGAAGCTTTCTTT. This encodes CASSFQWNTEAFF.

The rearrangement joins TRBV5-4 to TRBJ1-5; D is uncertain. This CDR3 has 14 amino acids. With 0 bases removed from V and 6 bases from J, the gap between germline ends came to 10 bases. CDR1 is SGHNT and CDR2 is YYREEE in the germline V gene (reference sequence). The CDR3: CASSLDGFGQPQHF. The CDR3 region has the DNA TGTGCCAGCAGCTTGGACGGGTTCGGTCAGCCCCAGCATTTT.

The count of this clone is one. V is TRBV7-9 and J is TRBJ2-3; the match to TRBD2 covers 13 bases. This CDR3 comprises 17 residues. The trim removed 2 bases at V and 2 bases at J, leaving 4 bases unmatched. Per germline, CDR1 SEHNR and CDR2 FQNEAQ (reference sequence). The CDR3 bases are TGTGCCAGCAGCTTATCCGGGACTAGCGGGACCACAGATACGCAGTATTTT. Encoded protein: CASSLSGTSGTTDTQYF.

V gene TRBV18 combines with J gene TRBJ2-1; tentatively, D is TRBD2 (6 bases). CDR3 length: 16 amino acids. Germline V gene lookup returns CDR1 KGHSH and CDR2 LQKENI. V lost 3 bases and J 7 bases, leaving 19 bases between the germline ends. CDR3: CASSPSAGFMRNEQFF. In nucleotides, the CDR3 is TGTGCCAGCTCACCTAGTGCGGGGTTCATGAGAAATGAGCAGTTCTTC.

This clone was detected a few times. This chain joins TRBV5-4 and TRBJ2-5; tentatively, D is TRBD2 (6 bases). The CDR3 runs 15 residues. CDR1 and CDR2 (germline): SGHNT, YYREEE (reference sequence). V was pared by 2 bases and J by 4 bases, with 15 bases between. The CDR3 DNA reads TGTGCCAGCAGCTTTGGAGGGAGAGGATTAGAGACCCAGTACTTC. Protein product: CASSFGGRGLETQYF.

The DNA of the CDR3 is TGTGCCACCAGTGATTTCAGGACTAGCGGGTCCTACAATGAGCAGTTCTTC. Amino acids: CATSDFRTSGSYNEQFF. V is TRBV24-1 and J is TRBJ2-1; 11 nucleotides line up with TRBD2. V was pared by 1 base and J by 1 base, with 2 bases of the junction left unmatched. In germline, CDR1 is KGHDR, CDR2 SFDVKD. This CDR3 region has 17 residues.

The chain has TRBV6-5 and TRBJ1-2, with D maybe TRBD1 (5 bases). Germline loops: CDR1 MNHEY, CDR2 SVGAGI. The V end lost 6 bases, the J end lost 3 bases, and 11 bases lay between the germline ends. This CDR3 has 13 residues. CDR3 amino acids: CASREGRDYGYTF. CDR3 nucleotides: TGTGCCAGCAGAGAGGGGAGGGACTATGGCTACACCTTC.

The rearrangement uses TRBV28 and TRBJ1-5; tentatively, D is TRBD1 (6 bases). The V end lost 2 bases, the J end lost 5 bases, and 13 bases lay between the germline ends. CDR3 length: 15 residues. The germline gives CDR1 MDHEN, CDR2 SYDVKM. The CDR3 region is CASSLGRGRDQPQHF. The CDR3, as DNA: TGTGCCAGCAGTTTAGGCAGGGGCCGGGATCAGCCCCAGCATTTT.

At least ten counts were recorded for this clone. The chain is built from TRBV6-6 and TRBJ1-5; 11 bases fit TRBD1. The CDR3 extends over 15 amino acids. V lost 6 bases, J lost 7 bases, and 8 bases stayed unmatched. Germline CDR1 is MNHNY and CDR2 is SVGAGI (reference sequence). The CDR3 DNA is TGTGCCAGCAGACCTGGGACAGGGGGAGTGCAGCCCCAGCATTTT. It yields the protein CASRPGTGGVQPQHF.

This chain joins TRBV28 and TRBJ2-7; weak D call: TRBD1 (6 bases). The CDR3 runs to 15 residues. Germline V gene data show CDR1 as MDHEN and CDR2 as SYDVKM. Trimming shortened V by 10 bases and J by 3 bases, and 22 bases separated the two germline ends. In nucleotides, the CDR3 is TGTGCCACCCTAGATGGGGGCCGTTTAAGCTACGAGCAGTACTTC. Its protein is CATLDGGRLSYEQYF.